This entry is about one TCR beta chain. Its antigen is still unknown. This entry comes from a study of cytomegalovirus exposure and HLA in healthy donors. Whole-study findings and limits: A few chains linked to CMV were shown in vitro to be specific for CMV antigens. Productive status was seen about 87% or about 30% of the time for most TCR beta V segments in an earlier analysis. In a later analysis, HLA-C alleles had the fewest associated TCRs, DRB1 alleles the most.

The CDR3 spans 13 residues. Germline V CDR1 and CDR2: SGHDN, FVKESK. The V gene lost 6 bases and the J gene lost 2 bases, with 9 bases spanning the gap. Primers included in the PCR were 60 Vbeta and 13 Jbeta primers. TCRdb's copy holds only in-frame clones and misses some; the assay was immunoSEQ multiplex PCR. The table lists 150,000 or so clones. The receptor was isolated from a woman aged 55-75 years in good health and CMV-seronegative. The sample was PBMCs. The rearrangement links TRBV14 to TRBJ2-3; a weak D match, TRBD1 (5 bases). The CDR3 nucleotides are TGTGCCAGCAGGCGACAGTCCACAGATACGCAGTATTTT. This codes for CASRRQSTDTQYF.